This TCR beta chain was sequenced in a study of blood T cell repertoires in COVID-19. About the study: From the United States, Italy and Spain came samples of acute and convalescent COVID-19. PBMCs, B-cell-depleted T cells, or T cells provided the cDNA or gDNA that made up the material.

V was clipped by 3 bases and J by 0 bases, with 9 bases between them. CDR1 and CDR2 (germline): LNHDA, SQIVND (reference sequence). The CDR3 runs to 15 residues. Original processing notes: Estimates of nucleated cell counts were drawn from the amplification of reference gene primers. Profiling relied on immunoSEQ multiplex PCR, and the TCRdb table lists in-frame clones only, not all of them. That table is the source of V, J and clone size, and D and trimming were worked out from the DNA. The sample lists some 150,000 clones; roughly 84% were seen once. The gene calls are TRBV19 and TRBJ1-3; no definite D call. This clonotype was obtained from a man in his sixties who had recovered from COVID-19. Sequencing was carried out using peripheral blood. In nucleotides, the CDR3 is TGTGCCAGTAGTATCCAGCTAGTCTCTGGAAACACCATATATTTT. Protein product: CASSIQLVSGNTIYF. The whole variable domain, filled in from reference TRBV19 and TRBJ1-3, reads DGGITQSPKYLFRKEGQNVTLSCEQNLNHDAMYWYRQDPGQGLRLIYYSQIVNDFQKGDIAEGYSVSREKKESFPLTVTSAQKNPTAFYLCASSIQLVSGNTIYFGEGSWLTVV.